Following are 3 T cell receptor beta chains from one sample sequenced in a study of cytomegalovirus exposure and HLA in healthy donors (dated by TCRdb to 2015 to 2018). Library generation was performed with the immunoSEQ multiplex PCR assay. The multiplex PCR relied on a mix of 60 forward primers for TCR Vbeta segments and 13 reverse primers for TCR Jbeta segments. TCRdb re-hosts the immuneACCESS table, in-frame sequences only. Its copies lack some clones; in the studies checked, an unresolved V gene accounts for under half of them, and the cause for the rest is not known. In all, the sample holds over 150,000 clones, and about four fifths of those were seen once. Around 5% of the sample belongs to the ten largest clones. The sequencing sample was made of PBMCs. The origin of the receptors is a man aged 25 to 45 in good health and CMV-seronegative.

The chain combines TRBV18 with TRBJ1-6; 7 bases are a match to TRBD1. Trimming at V came to 5 bases and at J to 7 bases, leaving 8 bases not matched to a gene. The CDR3 runs to 15 residues. CDR1 and CDR2 from the germline V gene are KGHSH and LQKENI. The DNA for the CDR3 is TGTGCCAGCTCAGCTAAGACAGGGACAAATTCACCCCTCCACTTT. Protein product: CASSAKTGTNSPLHF.

This sequence joins TRBV10-3 and TRBJ1-1, with a weak D call TRBD1 (6 bases). V was trimmed by 10 bases and J by 6 bases, leaving 15 bases between them. The germline V gene encodes CDR1 ENHRY and CDR2 SYGVKD. CDR3 length: 12 amino acids. The CDR3 region is CATTGGISEAFF. DNA of the CDR3: TGTGCCACCACGGGGGGCATCTCTGAAGCTTTCTTT.

The rearrangement joins TRBV4-1 to TRBJ2-7; 8 bases line up with TRBD2. After removal of 6 bases from V and 1 base from J, the junction contained 8 bases not matched to a gene. The CDR3 is made up of 15 amino acids. The germline CDR1 and CDR2 sequences are MGHRA and YSYEKL. The CDR3 reads CASSPSGSRSYEQYF. The DNA of the CDR3 is TGCGCCAGCAGTCCCAGCGGGAGTCGATCCTACGAGCAGTACTTC.